This T cell receptor beta chain is from a study of vaccination effects on CD4 cells after COVID-19. To note about this clone: The antigen is undetermined.

Pools of viral peptides were used by the ViraFEST assay to expand antigen-specific CD4+ T cells ahead of sequencing. Culture lasted over 9 days before CD4+ T cell isolation. Participants were vaccinated with two doses of either the BNT162b2 or mRNA-1273 vaccine. Previously uninfected by SARS-CoV-2, the vaccine recipients also showed negative nucleocapsid antibodies. They grew approximately 2.1 million PBMC in each well, adding approximately 10 IU/ml IL-2 and around 10 ug/ml peptides. It was on days 3 and 7 that half the medium was replaced with IL-2 medium. Some clones are missing from TCRdb's copy, which holds only in-frame ones; the method was immunoSEQ multiplex PCR. The top ten clones hold around 0.9% of a sample with some 61,000 clones, roughly three quarters of them seen once. This CDR3 has 13 residues. The V gene lost 3 bases and the J gene lost 9 bases, with 14 bases spanning the gap.

The clonotype originates from a human donor who received a COVID-19 vaccine. The chain employs TRBV12-3 or TRBV12-4 and TRBJ1-1, with D unclear. This specimen consisted of CD4+ T cells from PBMCs cultured with HCoV-OC43 spike peptides, obtained after COVID-19 vaccination. The sample's subset: HCoV-OC43 spike overlapping peptide pool stimulation. The CDR3 is CASSLRGHLKAFF. The CDR3 bases are TGTGCCAGCAGTTTGAGAGGGCACCTAAAAGCTTTCTTT.